Listed below are T cell receptor beta chains from one sample, sequenced in a study of blood T cell repertoires in COVID-19. The data were produced by immunoSEQ multiplex PCR, yet TCRdb's version contains in-frame clones alone and is incomplete. Of 95,000 to 100,000 clones in the sample, more than 70% are singletons; the top ten hold 11%. Sequencing used peripheral blood. The receptors were gathered from a woman under 40 with acute or convalescent COVID-19. Each CDR3 is given with its conserved first and last residue. D genes are given only for firm matches. The listing skips clone size in some rows; elsewhere it reads once, few, many or a size class.

NA	NA	TRBV30	TRBJ2-5	TGTGCCTGGGGGGTGGGAGAAGTGACCCAGTACTTC	CAWGVGEVTQYF
NA	NA	TRBV4-1	TRBJ1-4	TGCGCCAGCAGCCAAGGACAGAGTAATGAAAAACTGTTTTTT	CASSQGQSNEKLFF
NA	TRBD1	TRBV13	TRBJ2-7	TGTGCCAGCAGCTCCCAAGGACAGGGATACTACGAGCAGTACTTC	CASSSQGQGYYEQYF
NA	TRBD1	TRBV6-5	TRBJ2-2	TGTGCCAGCAGTTACTCGGGACAGGGTACCGGGGAGCTGTTTTTT	CASSYSGQGTGELFF
NA	NA	TRBV7-9	TRBJ1-5	TGTGCCAGCAGCTTAAGGGGTGACGGCAATCAGCCCCAGCATTTT	CASSLRGDGNQPQHF
NA	NA	TRBV9	TRBJ1-2	TGTGCCAGCAGCGCGGGGAACTATGGCTACACCTTC	CASSAGNYGYTF
NA	TRBD1	TRBV7-6	TRBJ1-2	TGTGCCAGCAGCTTAGGCCCCGGGACAGGGACCGGCTACACCTTC	CASSLGPGTGTGYTF
NA	NA	TRBV29-1	TRBJ2-1	TGCAGCGTCTTACCCAGGGGCAATGAGCAGTTCTTC	CSVLPRGNEQFF
NA	TRBD1	TRBV2	TRBJ1-3	TGTGCCAGCAGCCAGACAGGGACTGGAAACACCATATATTTT	CASSQTGTGNTIYF
NA	NA	TRBV5-8	TRBJ1-5	TGTGCCAGCAGCCGCGGCAGGGTGGGTAATCAGCCCCAGCATTTT	CASSRGRVGNQPQHF
NA	NA	TRBV6-5	TRBJ1-4	TGTGCCAGCAGGGTCCGGACTCTTGAAAAACTGTTTTTT	CASRVRTLEKLFF
NA	NA	TRBV9	TRBJ2-3	TGTGCCAGCAGCGTAGACTCCCGCAGCACAGATACGCAGTATTTT	CASSVDSRSTDTQYF
once	NA	TRBV7-8	TRBJ1-1	TGTGCCAGCAGCTTAGGAGGGAGGTGGAACACTGAAGCTTTCTTT	CASSLGGRWNTEAFF
NA	TRBD1	TRBV28	TRBJ1-2	TGTGCCAGCGGGGGACAGGGGACCTATGGCTACACCTTC	CASGGQGTYGYTF
many	TRBD1	TRBV12-3/TRBV12-4	TRBJ2-7	TGTGCCAGCAGTTTAAACAGGGGCTACGAGCAGTACTTC	CASSLNRGYEQYF
NA	NA	TRBV28	TRBJ1-1	TGTGCCAGCAGTTTGGGGGCAGTAGATAAAGCTTTCTTT	CASSLGAVDKAFF
NA	NA	TRBV28	TRBJ1-1	TGTGCCAGTACCTTGGCGGGGGCGGTGAACACTGAAGCTTTCTTT	CASTLAGAVNTEAFF
NA	TRBD1	TRBV7-8	TRBJ1-5	TGTGCCAGCAGCTTACCCCAGGGACAGCGGAATCAGCCCCAGCATTTT	CASSLPQGQRNQPQHF
NA	TRBD1	TRBV28	TRBJ2-3	TGTGCCAGCAACCTGGCTCTCGGGACAGGGGATCGGGATACGCAGTATTTT	CASNLALGTGDRDTQYF
NA	TRBD1	TRBV6-6	TRBJ2-4	TGTGCCAGCAGTTACACCGGACAGGGCGCCAAAAACATTCAGTACTTC	CASSYTGQGAKNIQYF
NA	TRBD1	TRBV10-3	TRBJ1-2	TGTGCCATCAGACCGGACAGGGAATATGGCTACACCTTC	CAIRPDREYGYTF
NA	TRBD1	TRBV11-2	TRBJ2-2	TGTGCCAGCAGCTTTGGACAGGGGCCCGGGGAGCTGTTTTTT	CASSFGQGPGELFF